This T cell receptor (beta chain) was captured in a study of OX40 agonist ivuxolimab in advanced cancers. Study-level background: The group had a mean age of about 65 years, ranged from about 23 to 79, and was 82.7% male. Three patients got partial responses; one had hepatocellular carcinoma and two had cutaneous melanoma. Study findings and constraints: The study found that CD8+ T cells averaged more expanded clones than CD4+. By week 6 at 0.1 to 3.0 mg/kg, blood CD4+ and CD8+ T cells had expanded clonally.

To note about this clone: Antigen: not known.

TCRdb keeps only in-frame clones here, not all; method: immunoSEQ multiplex PCR. The sample has about 110,000 clones, under 95% seen once. CDR1 is MGHDK and CDR2 is SYGVNS in the germline V gene. Trimming shortened V by 5 bases and J by 4 bases, and 14 bases separated the two germline ends. This CDR3 spans 14 amino acids. The source of this sequence is an adult with an advanced solid tumor such as melanoma, head and neck, liver or kidney cancer. Sequences were derived from CD4+ or CD8+ T cells sorted from blood, sampled in a trial of the OX40 agonist ivuxolimab. The genes are TRBV25-1 and TRBJ1-2; D gene unclear. The CDR3 loop is CASSNTGVGYGYTF. The CDR3 DNA reads TGTGCCAGCAGTAACACTGGGGTTGGCTATGGCTACACCTTC.